The 29 T cell receptor beta chains given below trace back to one sample, sequenced in a study of technical replicates of blood from a handful of donors. The table came from immunoSEQ multiplex PCR; TCRdb's copy has only in-frame clones and leaves some out. The data hold 55,000 to 80,000 clones, with roughly 93% observed a single time. Sequenced: T cells isolated from PBMCs. These TCRs come from a human donor in good health.

This rearrangement joins TRBV27 to TRBJ1-2; D ambiguous. This CDR3 contains 15 residues. V was shortened by 2 bases and J by 7 bases, with 17 bases between the two germline ends. In germline, CDR1 is MNHEY, CDR2 SMNVEV (reference sequence). In DNA form, the CDR3 reads TGTGCCAGCAGTTTAGCCCGGTCGGGGATCGGTGGCTACACCTTC. It codes for CASSLARSGIGGYTF.

The rearrangement links TRBV6-5 to TRBJ2-5; 7 bases match TRBD1. The CDR3 is 14 residues long. V was clipped by 6 bases and J by 4 bases; unmatched bases: 8. CDR1 is MNHEY and CDR2 is SVGAGI in the germline V gene. The CDR3 DNA is TGTGCCAGCAGCACTACAAGGGGGCGAGAGACCCAGTACTTC. This gives the protein CASSTTRGRETQYF.

The V call is TRBV4-1, the J call TRBJ1-6; 7 nucleotides agree with TRBD1. Germline V lookup: CDR1 MGHRA, CDR2 YSYEKL. This CDR3 comprises 16 residues. With 5 bases clipped from V and 6 bases from J, the junction kept 10 bases outside the gene matches. The chain's CDR3 is CASSGGPGQINSPLHF. CDR3 bases: TGCGCCAGCAGCGGAGGACCGGGACAGATTAATTCACCCCTCCACTTT.

The gene calls are TRBV27 and TRBJ1-2; TRBD1 matches 9 bases. CDR1 is MNHEY, CDR2 SMNVEV, per germline (reference sequence). There are 15 residues in the CDR3. J was trimmed by 6 bases and V by 6 bases; bases with no gene match: 11. The CDR3 loop is CASRDFQRQGDGYTF. Here the CDR3 DNA reads TGTGCCAGCAGAGACTTCCAACGACAGGGGGATGGCTACACCTTC.

This clone was observed once. V and J are TRBV7-8 and TRBJ2-7; D may be TRBD1 (5 bases). The germline V gene has CDR1 SGHVS and CDR2 FQNEAQ. The CDR3 has 14 amino acids. Trimming took 5 bases from V and 0 from J, leaving 11 bases between them. The CDR3 coding sequence is TGTGCCAGCAGCGTTTTAGGGGACTCCTACGAGCAGTACTTC. This sequence encodes CASSVLGDSYEQYF.

The V call is TRBV9, the J call TRBJ1-2, with D unresolved. CDR3 length equals 18 residues. Germline CDR1 reads SGDLS; CDR2 reads YYNGEE. V dropped 0 bases and J dropped 4 bases, with 22 bases sitting between them. CDR3 residues: CASSVAISRPGTTYGYTF. CDR3 DNA sequence: TGTGCCAGCAGCGTAGCTATAAGTCGGCCGGGAACCACCTATGGCTACACCTTC.

The CDR3 here is CASSPVQSQGDEQYF. The CDR3 DNA reads as TGTGCCAGCTCACCAGTTCAAAGCCAAGGGGACGAGCAGTACTTC. The chain uses TRBV18 and TRBJ2-7; possibly TRBD1 for D (5 bases). The CDR3 contains 15 residues. Germline-derived CDR1 and CDR2 are KGHSH and LQKENI. V lost 2 bases and J 5 bases, leaving 16 bases between the germline ends.

This rearrangement joins TRBV6-1 to TRBJ2-7, with 7 bases that match TRBD1. The CDR3 is 13 amino acids. Trimming cost V 3 bases and J 3 bases; bases outside gene matches: 2. From germline, CDR1 is MNHNS and CDR2 SASEGT. CDR3 DNA sequence: TGTGCCAGCAGTGAGACAGGGATCTACGAGCAGTACTTC. Its protein is CASSETGIYEQYF.

This chain links TRBV21-1 with TRBJ1-5; the table's D gene call, TRBD1, was not cross checked with the DNA. TRBV21-1 is flagged as a pseudogene. There are 18 residues in the CDR3. The CDR3 nucleotides read TGTGCCAGCAGCAAAGAACGGACAGGGACTTATAGCAATCAGCCCCAGCATTTT. As protein: CASSKERTGTYSNQPQHF.

J is TRBJ2-7 and V is TRBV27, with D possibly TRBD1 on 5 matching bases. The V gene lost 5 bases and the J gene lost 2 bases, with 13 bases spanning the gap. CDR1 is MNHEY and CDR2 is SMNVEV in the germline V gene (reference sequence). The CDR3 consists of 14 residues. The CDR3 DNA is TGTGCCAGCAGTCTTGGACACCTTACCTACGAGCAGTACTTC. It is translated as CASSLGHLTYEQYF.

The genes are TRBV5-1 and TRBJ2-7; 8 bases line up with TRBD2. Germline CDR1 is SGHRS and CDR2 is YFSETQ. With V trimmed by 3 bases and J by 5 bases, 10 bases remained unmatched. The CDR3 runs 15 residues. The CDR3 bases are TGCGCCAGCAGCTACCCGGGGGGGGACCTCAACGAGCAGTACTTC. It encodes CASSYPGGDLNEQYF.

The chain carries TRBV28 and TRBJ2-3, with D tentatively TRBD2 (5 bases). V shed 3 bases and J shed 1 base, with 5 bases lying between them. The CDR3 has 13 amino acids. Germline values: CDR1 MDHEN, CDR2 SYDVKM. The CDR3 spells CASSLGGTDTQYF. In DNA form, the CDR3 reads TGTGCCAGCAGTTTGGGAGGCACAGATACGCAGTATTTT. Together with reference TRBV28 and TRBJ2-3, the CDR3 gives the full variable domain: DVKVTQSSRYLVKRTGEKVFLECVQDMDHENMFWYRQDPGLGLRLIYFSYDVKMKEKGDIPEGYSVSREKKERFSLILESASTNQTSMYLCASSLGGTDTQYFGPGTRLTVL.

The V call is TRBV10-1, the J call TRBJ2-7; a weak D match, TRBD2 (6 bases). CDR1 and CDR2 (germline): WNHNN, SYGVQD (reference sequence). V was cut by 4 bases and J by 7 bases, with 23 bases left in between. The length of the CDR3 is 16 residues. This CDR3 is CASSANIGTAGWEQYF. CDR3 nucleotide sequence: TGCGCCAGCAGTGCCAACATCGGGACTGCGGGGTGGGAGCAGTACTTC.

CDR3 sequence: CASSSQGRGEAFF. CDR3 nucleotide sequence: TGTGCCAGCAGTTCTCAGGGGAGGGGTGAAGCTTTCTTT. The J gene is TRBJ1-1, the V gene TRBV28, with a possible D match to TRBD1 (6 bases). V was clipped by 4 bases and J by 7 bases, with 13 bases between them. CDR1 and CDR2 from the germline V gene are MDHEN and SYDVKM. CDR3 length: 13 amino acids.

The J gene is TRBJ2-3, the V gene TRBV27, with 7 bases fitting TRBD1. This CDR3 contains 17 residues. V was clipped by 5 bases and J by 0 bases; unmatched bases: 11. The germline gives CDR1 MNHEY, CDR2 SMNVEV (reference sequence). The CDR3 region is CASSPYSGTVSTDTQYF. In DNA, the CDR3 is TGTGCCAGCAGTCCGTACTCCGGGACAGTTAGCACAGATACGCAGTATTTT.

This chain uses TRBV7-9 with TRBJ1-5; D is perhaps TRBD1 (5 bases). The CDR3 totals 16 residues. Trimming removed 5 bases at V and 1 base at J, with 15 bases between. Germline-derived CDR1 and CDR2 are SEHNR and FQNEAQ (reference sequence). Written as DNA, the CDR3 is TGTGCCAGCAGCCCTCATTGGGGGGACAGCAATCAGCCCCAGCATTTT. It codes for CASSPHWGDSNQPQHF.

J is TRBJ2-3 and V is TRBV9, with TRBD2 matching over 12 bases. Looked up from germline, CDR1 is SGDLS and CDR2 is YYNGEE. The CDR3 runs 15 residues. The V gene end was trimmed by 0 bases and the J gene end by 10 bases; junction bases not matched to a gene: 6. CDR3 DNA: TGTGCCAGCAGCGTAGGACTAGCGGGAGAACGTCCGCAGTATTTT. It translates to CASSVGLAGERPQYF.

The chain links TRBV5-5 to TRBJ2-7, with 12 nucleotides matching TRBD2. The CDR3 is 17 amino acids. Germline V gene data show CDR1 as SGHKS and CDR2 as YYEKEE (reference sequence). Trimming removed 4 bases from V and 5 bases from J; junction bases left unmatched: 13. This CDR3 is CASSLRLAGVYEDEQYF. In nucleotides, the CDR3 is TGTGCCAGCAGCCTCAGACTAGCGGGAGTTTACGAGGACGAGCAGTACTTC.

The chain uses TRBV5-1 and TRBJ2-3, with 9 positions matching TRBD1. This CDR3 comprises 15 residues. Unmatched junction bases numbered 7, after V lost 5 bases and J lost 3 bases. Germline V CDR1 and CDR2: SGHRS, YFSETQ. The CDR3 protein is CASRLQGAKTDTQYF. CDR3 bases: TGCGCCAGCAGACTACAGGGGGCGAAGACAGATACGCAGTATTTT.

This clone turned up a few times. The chain is built from TRBV28 and TRBJ2-7, with a possible D match to TRBD1 (7 bases). The CDR3 covers 15 residues. The V and J ends lost 3 bases and 4 bases respectively, with 16 bases between them. Germline V lookup: CDR1 MDHEN, CDR2 SYDVKM. CDR3 in DNA: TGTGCCAGCAGTTTCTCGGTGCAGGGGGGATACGAGCAGTACTTC. Translating gives CASSFSVQGGYEQYF.

This chain's CDR3 is CASWSEGGGLGGYTF. The CDR3 DNA reads TGTGCCAGCTGGTCAGAGGGTGGAGGTCTTGGTGGCTACACCTTC. The rearrangement links TRBV2 to TRBJ1-2; D remains unclear. Deletions cut 8 bases from V and 7 bases from J, with 23 bases between. The CDR3 sequence is 15 residues long. Germline assignment: CDR1 SNHLY and CDR2 FYNNEI.

The V gene is TRBV25-1, the J gene TRBJ1-4; 7 bases map to TRBD1. Germline V gene sequence: CDR1 MGHDK, CDR2 SYGVNS. J lost 6 bases, V lost 4 bases, and 8 bases had no gene match. This CDR3 is 15 amino acids long. The CDR3 DNA sequence: TGTGCCAGCAGTGGGGCTAGACAGGGTGATGAAAAACTGTTTTTT. This gives the protein CASSGARQGDEKLFF.

The chain has TRBV6-5 and TRBJ2-7; weak D call: TRBD1 (7 bases). Germline V CDR1 and CDR2: MNHEY, SVGAGI. Trimming left V 4 bases short and J 7 bases short, with 14 bases between. The CDR3 spans 13 residues. In nucleotides, the CDR3 is TGTGCCAGCAGTTCTGGACAGGCGGGGGAGCAGTACTTC. Protein: CASSSGQAGEQYF.

The chain carries TRBV19 and TRBJ2-7; D call uncertain. The CDR3 is made up of 14 amino acids. Germline-derived CDR1 and CDR2 are LNHDA and SQIVND (reference sequence). The V and J ends lost 5 bases and 3 bases respectively, with 14 bases between them. This CDR3 is CASSPQANGYEQYF. For the CDR3, the DNA is TGTGCCAGTAGTCCTCAGGCTAACGGCTACGAGCAGTACTTC.

V and J are TRBV18 and TRBJ1-6, with a weak D call TRBD1 (5 bases). Looked up from germline, CDR1 is KGHSH and CDR2 is LQKENI. Trimming left V 6 bases short and J 10 bases short, with 37 bases between. The CDR3 runs to 21 residues. In DNA form, the CDR3 reads TGTGCCAGCTCTCGAGTTCGGAGTCAGGGAAGGGGCCAAAACCCAGAGTCACCCCTCCACTTT. Its translation: CASSRVRSQGRGQNPESPLHF.

The rearrangement links TRBV4-1 to TRBJ2-7, with TRBD1 identical over 8 bases. There are 17 residues in the CDR3. The V segment lost 1 base and the J segment 2 bases; nucleotides outside the gene matches: 10. The germline CDR1 and CDR2 sequences are MGHRA and YSYEKL. The CDR3 DNA follows: TGCGCCAGCAGCCAAGGTCTTGACAGGGGTCCTGCCTACGAGCAGTACTTC. It encodes CASSQGLDRGPAYEQYF.

The rearrangement uses TRBV2 and TRBJ2-7, with TRBD2 matching over 8 bases. This CDR3 is 15 amino acids long. Germline CDR1 and CDR2: SNHLY and FYNNEI. The ends lost 6 bases at V and 3 bases at J; junction bases unmatched: 10. The CDR3, as DNA: TGTGCCAGCAGACAAAGCGGGGGCGAGCTCTACGAGCAGTACTTC. Its protein is CASRQSGGELYEQYF.

The chain carries TRBV14 and TRBJ2-5; 8 bases match TRBD2. V shed 0 bases and J 9 bases; nucleotides not matched to a gene: 12. Germline assignment: CDR1 SGHDN and CDR2 FVKESK. This CDR3 contains 16 residues. CDR3 amino acids: CASSQEGKRESGAQYF. The CDR3, as DNA: TGTGCCAGCAGCCAAGAAGGTAAGCGGGAGAGCGGGGCCCAGTACTTC.

CDR3 in DNA: TGCGCCAGCAGTGATACGGACATCTATGGCTACACCTTC. The encoded protein is CASSDTDIYGYTF. The J gene is TRBJ1-2, the V gene TRBV10-1, with TRBD1 as a possible D gene (5 bases). The CDR3 length is 13 residues. V lost 3 bases and J lost 4, with 9 bases in between. Germline V gene sequence: CDR1 WNHNN, CDR2 SYGVQD (reference sequence).